The sequence of this T cell receptor (beta chain) was determined in a study of T-cell memory formation after mild COVID-19. This CDR3 is built from 15 residues. Trimming cost V 2 bases and J 5 bases; bases outside gene matches: 8. CDR1 and CDR2 (germline): MNHEY, SVGAGI. From the 5' RACE reads, TCRdb called clonotypes with MiXCR, one entry per CDR3 protein. This sample carries about 260,000 distinct CDR3 sequences, 15% to 20% of them seen once, and the ten largest clones take 20% to 25%. Study observations and caveats: Prior to infection, memory already included some responding clones, suggesting cross-reactive memory joined.

With respect to this clonotype: The antigen is not known.

The rearrangement links TRBV6-5 to TRBJ1-2, with 7 bases matching TRBD1. This clonotype was sampled from a man aged 18 to 30 who had mild COVID-19 (a few samples of this study predate the infection). Cell type and time point are not known. The sequenced material came from PBMCs or a T cell subset sorted from them (not recorded which). The chain's CDR3 is CASSYIGGQLYGYTF. The CDR3 coding sequence is TGTGCCAGCAGTTACATAGGGGGCCAACTTTATGGCTACACCTTC.